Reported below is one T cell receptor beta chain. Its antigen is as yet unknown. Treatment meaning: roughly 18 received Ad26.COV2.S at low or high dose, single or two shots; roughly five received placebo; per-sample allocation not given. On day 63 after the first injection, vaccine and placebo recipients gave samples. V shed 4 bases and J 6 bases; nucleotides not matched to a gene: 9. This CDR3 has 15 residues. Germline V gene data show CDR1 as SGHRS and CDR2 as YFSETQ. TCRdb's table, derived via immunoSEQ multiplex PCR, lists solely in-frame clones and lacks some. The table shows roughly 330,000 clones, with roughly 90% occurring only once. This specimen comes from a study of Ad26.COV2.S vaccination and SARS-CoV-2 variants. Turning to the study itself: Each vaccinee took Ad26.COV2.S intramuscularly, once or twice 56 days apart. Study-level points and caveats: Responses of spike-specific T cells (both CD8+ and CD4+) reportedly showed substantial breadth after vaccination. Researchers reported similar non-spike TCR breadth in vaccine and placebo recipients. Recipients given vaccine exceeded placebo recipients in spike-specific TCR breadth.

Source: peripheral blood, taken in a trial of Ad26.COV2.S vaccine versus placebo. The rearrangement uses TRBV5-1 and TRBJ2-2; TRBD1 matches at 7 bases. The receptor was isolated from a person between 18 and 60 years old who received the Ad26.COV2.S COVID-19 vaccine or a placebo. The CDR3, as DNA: TGCGCCAGCAGCCGGACAGGAAGTAACCCCGGGGAGCTGTTTTTT. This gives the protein CASSRTGSNPGELFF.